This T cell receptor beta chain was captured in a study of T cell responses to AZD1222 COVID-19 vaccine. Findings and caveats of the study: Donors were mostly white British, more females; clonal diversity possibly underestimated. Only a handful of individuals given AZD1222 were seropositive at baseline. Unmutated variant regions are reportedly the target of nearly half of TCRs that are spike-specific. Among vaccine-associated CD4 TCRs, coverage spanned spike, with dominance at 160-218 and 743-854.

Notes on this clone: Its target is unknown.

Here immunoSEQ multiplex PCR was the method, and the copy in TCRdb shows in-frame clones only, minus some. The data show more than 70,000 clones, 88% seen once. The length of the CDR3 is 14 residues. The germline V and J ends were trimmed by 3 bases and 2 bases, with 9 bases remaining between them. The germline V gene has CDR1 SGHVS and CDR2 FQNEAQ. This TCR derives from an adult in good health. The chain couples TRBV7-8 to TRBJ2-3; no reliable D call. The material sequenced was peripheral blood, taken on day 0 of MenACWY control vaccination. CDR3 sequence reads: CASSFPGYTDTQYF. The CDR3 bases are TGTGCCAGCAGCTTTCCTGGATACACAGATACGCAGTATTTT.